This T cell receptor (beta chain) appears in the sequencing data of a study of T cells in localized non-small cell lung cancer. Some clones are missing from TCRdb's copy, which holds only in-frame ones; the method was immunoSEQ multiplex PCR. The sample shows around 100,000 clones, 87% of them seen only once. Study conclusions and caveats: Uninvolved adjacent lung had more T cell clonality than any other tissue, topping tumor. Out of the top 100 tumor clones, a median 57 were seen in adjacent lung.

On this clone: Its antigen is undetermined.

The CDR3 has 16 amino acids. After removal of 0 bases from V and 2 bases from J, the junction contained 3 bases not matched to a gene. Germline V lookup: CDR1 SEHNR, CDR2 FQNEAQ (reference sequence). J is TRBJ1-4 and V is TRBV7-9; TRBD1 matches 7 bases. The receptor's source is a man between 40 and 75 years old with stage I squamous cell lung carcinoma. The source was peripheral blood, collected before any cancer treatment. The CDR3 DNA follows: TGTGCCAGCAGCTTAGCCAAGACAGGGACTAATGAAAAACTGTTTTTT. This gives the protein CASSLAKTGTNEKLFF.